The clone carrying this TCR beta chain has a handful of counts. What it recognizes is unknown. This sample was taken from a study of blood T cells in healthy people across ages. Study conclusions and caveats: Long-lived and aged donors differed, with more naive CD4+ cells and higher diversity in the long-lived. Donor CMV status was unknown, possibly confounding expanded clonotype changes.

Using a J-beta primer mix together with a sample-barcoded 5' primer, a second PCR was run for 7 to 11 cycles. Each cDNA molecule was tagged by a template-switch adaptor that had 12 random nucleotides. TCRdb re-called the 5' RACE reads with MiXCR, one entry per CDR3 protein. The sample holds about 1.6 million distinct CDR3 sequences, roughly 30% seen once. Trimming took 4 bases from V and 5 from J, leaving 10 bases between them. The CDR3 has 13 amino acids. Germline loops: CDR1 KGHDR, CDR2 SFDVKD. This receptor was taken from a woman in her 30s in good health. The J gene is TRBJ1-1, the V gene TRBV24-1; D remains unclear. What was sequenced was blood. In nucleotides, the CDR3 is TGTGCCACCAGTGACGATGGACGGACTGAAGCTTTCTTT. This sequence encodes CATSDDGRTEAFF.